This T cell receptor (beta chain) was captured by sequencing in a study of blood T cell repertoires in COVID-19. Profiled with immunoSEQ multiplex PCR; TCRdb holds only in-frame clones, not every one. This sample carries around 34,000 clones, 82% of them seen once, and the ten largest clones take approximately 40%. The CDR3 has 17 amino acids. Germline CDR1 KGHSH, CDR2 LQKENI. V gave up 4 bases and J gave up 3 bases; unmatched junction bases: 7. The specimen sequenced was peripheral blood. This chain uses TRBV18 with TRBJ2-3; 13 nucleotides line up with TRBD2. The source of this sequence is a man aged 80 or over with active or convalescent COVID-19. The CDR3 sequence is CASSLGTSGMGTDTQYF. The DNA for the CDR3 is TGTGCCAGCTCACTCGGGACTAGCGGGATGGGGACAGATACGCAGTATTTT.